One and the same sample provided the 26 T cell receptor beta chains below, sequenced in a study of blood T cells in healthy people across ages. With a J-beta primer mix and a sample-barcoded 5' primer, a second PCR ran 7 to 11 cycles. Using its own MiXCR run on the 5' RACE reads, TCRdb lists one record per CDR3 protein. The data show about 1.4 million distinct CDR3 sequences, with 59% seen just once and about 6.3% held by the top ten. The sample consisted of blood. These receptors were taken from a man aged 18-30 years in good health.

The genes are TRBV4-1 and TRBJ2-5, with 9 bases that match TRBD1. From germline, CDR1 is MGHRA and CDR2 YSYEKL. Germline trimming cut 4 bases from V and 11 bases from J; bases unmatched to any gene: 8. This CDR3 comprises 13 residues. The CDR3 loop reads CASSPSTGGEQYF. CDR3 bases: TGCGCCAGCAGCCCATCGACAGGGGGTGAGCAGTACTTC.

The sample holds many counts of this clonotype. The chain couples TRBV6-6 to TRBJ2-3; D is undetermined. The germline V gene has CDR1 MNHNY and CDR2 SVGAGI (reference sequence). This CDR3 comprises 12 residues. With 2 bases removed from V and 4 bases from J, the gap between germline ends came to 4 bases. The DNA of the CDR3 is TGTGCCAGCAGTTACCTCGCAGATACGCAGTATTTT. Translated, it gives CASSYLADTQYF.

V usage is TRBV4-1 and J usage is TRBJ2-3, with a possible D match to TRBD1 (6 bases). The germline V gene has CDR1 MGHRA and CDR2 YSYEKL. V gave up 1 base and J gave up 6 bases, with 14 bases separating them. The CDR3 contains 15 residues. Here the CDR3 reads CASSQGQERLDTQYF. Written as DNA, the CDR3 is TGCGCCAGCAGCCAAGGACAGGAAAGATTGGATACGCAGTATTTT.

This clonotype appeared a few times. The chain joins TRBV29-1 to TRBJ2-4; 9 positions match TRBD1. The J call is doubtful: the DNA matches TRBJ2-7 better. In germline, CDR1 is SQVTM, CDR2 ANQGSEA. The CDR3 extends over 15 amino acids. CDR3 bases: TGCAGCGTTGCTTTCCCGGGACAGGGAAGCTACGAGCAGTACTTC. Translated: CSVAFPGQGSYEQYF.

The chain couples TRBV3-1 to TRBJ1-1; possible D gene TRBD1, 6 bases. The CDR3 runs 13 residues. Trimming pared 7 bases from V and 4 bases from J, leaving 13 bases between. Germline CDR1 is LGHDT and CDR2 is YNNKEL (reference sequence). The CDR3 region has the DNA TGTGCCAGCACCGGCGGGACACCCACTGAAGCTTTCTTT. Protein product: CASTGGTPTEAFF.

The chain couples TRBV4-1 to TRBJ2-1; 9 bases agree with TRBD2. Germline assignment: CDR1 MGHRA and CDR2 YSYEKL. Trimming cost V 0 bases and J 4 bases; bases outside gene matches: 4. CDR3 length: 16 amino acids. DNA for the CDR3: TGCGCCAGCAGCCAAGAGGCTAGCGGGGAGTACAATGAGCAGTTCTTC. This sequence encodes CASSQEASGEYNEQFF.

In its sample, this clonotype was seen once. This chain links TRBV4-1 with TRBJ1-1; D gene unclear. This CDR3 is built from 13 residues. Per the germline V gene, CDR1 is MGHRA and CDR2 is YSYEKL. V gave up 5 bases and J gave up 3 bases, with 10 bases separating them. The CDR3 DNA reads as TGCGCCAGCAGCTTAAGGACGTACACTGAAGCTTTCTTT. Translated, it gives CASSLRTYTEAFF.

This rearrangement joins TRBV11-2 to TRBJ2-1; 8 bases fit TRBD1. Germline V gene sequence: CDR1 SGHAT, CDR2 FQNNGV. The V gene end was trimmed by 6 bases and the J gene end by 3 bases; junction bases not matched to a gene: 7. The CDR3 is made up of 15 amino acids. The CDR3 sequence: CASRFLTGDYNEQFF. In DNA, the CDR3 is TGTGCCAGCAGATTCCTGACAGGGGACTACAATGAGCAGTTCTTC.

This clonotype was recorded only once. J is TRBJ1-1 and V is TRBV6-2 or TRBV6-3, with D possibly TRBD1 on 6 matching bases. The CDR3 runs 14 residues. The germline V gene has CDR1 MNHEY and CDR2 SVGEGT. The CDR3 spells CAISRGALNTEAFF. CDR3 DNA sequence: TGTGCTATTTCACGGGGGGCCCTGAACACTGAAGCTTTCTTT.

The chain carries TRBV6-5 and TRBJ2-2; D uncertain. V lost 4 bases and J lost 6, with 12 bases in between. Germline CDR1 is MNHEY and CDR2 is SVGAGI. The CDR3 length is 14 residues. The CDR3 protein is CASSFPIQPGELFF. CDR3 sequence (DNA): TGTGCCAGCAGTTTCCCGATACAGCCCGGGGAGCTGTTTTTT.

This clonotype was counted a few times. In DNA, the CDR3 is TGTGCCAGCAGTTACTCCGGTACTAGGAGGGTCAATGAGCAGTTCTTC. Its protein product is CASSYSGTRRVNEQFF. The chain uses TRBV6-5 and TRBJ2-1; D is possibly TRBD2 (6 bases). Trimming shortened V by 0 bases and J by 6 bases, and 15 bases separated the two germline ends. This CDR3 has 16 residues. Germline CDR1 MNHEY, CDR2 SVGAGI.

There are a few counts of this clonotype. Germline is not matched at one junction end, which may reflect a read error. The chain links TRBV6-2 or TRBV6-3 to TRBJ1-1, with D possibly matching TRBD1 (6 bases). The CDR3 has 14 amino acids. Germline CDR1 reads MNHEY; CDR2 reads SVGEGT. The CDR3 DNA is TGTGCCAGTAGTTACAGGGCGCGGAGCACTGAAGCTTTCTTT. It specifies CASSYRARSTEAFF.

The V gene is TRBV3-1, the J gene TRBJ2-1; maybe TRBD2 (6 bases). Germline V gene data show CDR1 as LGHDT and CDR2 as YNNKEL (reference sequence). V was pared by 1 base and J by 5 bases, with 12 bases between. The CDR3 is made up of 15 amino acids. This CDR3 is CASSQGLAYDNEQFF. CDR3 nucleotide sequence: TGTGCCAGCAGCCAAGGTCTAGCGTACGACAATGAGCAGTTCTTC.

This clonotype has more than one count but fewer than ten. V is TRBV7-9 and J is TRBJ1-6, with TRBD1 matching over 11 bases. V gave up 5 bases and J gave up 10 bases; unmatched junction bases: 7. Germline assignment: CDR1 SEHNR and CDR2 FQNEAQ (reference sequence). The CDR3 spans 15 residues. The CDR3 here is CASSHGQGAMSPLHF. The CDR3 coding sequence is TGTGCCAGCAGCCACGGACAGGGGGCTATGTCACCCCTCCACTTT. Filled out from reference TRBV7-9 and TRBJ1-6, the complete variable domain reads DTGVSQNPRHKITKRGQNVTFRCDPISEHNRLYWYRQTLGQGPEFLTYFQNEAQLEKSRLLSDRFSAERPKGSFSTLEIQRTEQGDSAMYLCASSHGQGAMSPLHFGNGTRLTVT.

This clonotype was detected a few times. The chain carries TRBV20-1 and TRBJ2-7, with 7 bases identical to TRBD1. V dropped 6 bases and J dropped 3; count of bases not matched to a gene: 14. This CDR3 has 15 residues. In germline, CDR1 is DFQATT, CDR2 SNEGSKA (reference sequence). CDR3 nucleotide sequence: TGCAGTGCGGAAGGAACCGGGACAGCAGACTACGAGCAGTACTTC. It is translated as CSAEGTGTADYEQYF.

CDR3: CASILGQGTSEQYF. CDR3 in DNA: TGTGCCAGCATTCTGGGACAGGGGACCTCCGAGCAGTACTTC. The chain carries TRBV28 and TRBJ2-7; 10 bases match TRBD1. This CDR3 is built from 14 residues. V shed 7 bases and J 6 bases; nucleotides not matched to a gene: 9. Germline-derived CDR1 and CDR2 are MDHEN and SYDVKM.

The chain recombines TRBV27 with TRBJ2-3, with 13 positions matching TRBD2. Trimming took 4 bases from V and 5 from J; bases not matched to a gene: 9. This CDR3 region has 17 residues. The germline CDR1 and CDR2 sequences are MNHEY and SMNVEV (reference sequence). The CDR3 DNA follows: TGTGCCAGCAGTTGGCTAACTAGCGGGGGGGCAGAAGATACGCAGTATTTT. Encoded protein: CASSWLTSGGAEDTQYF.

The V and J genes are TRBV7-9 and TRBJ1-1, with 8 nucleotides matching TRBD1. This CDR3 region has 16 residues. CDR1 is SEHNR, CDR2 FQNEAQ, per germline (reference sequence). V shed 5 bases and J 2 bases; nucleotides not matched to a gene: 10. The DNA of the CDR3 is TGTGCCAGCAGCGTTGGACAGGGCCTCGTTAACACTGAAGCTTTCTTT. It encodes CASSVGQGLVNTEAFF.

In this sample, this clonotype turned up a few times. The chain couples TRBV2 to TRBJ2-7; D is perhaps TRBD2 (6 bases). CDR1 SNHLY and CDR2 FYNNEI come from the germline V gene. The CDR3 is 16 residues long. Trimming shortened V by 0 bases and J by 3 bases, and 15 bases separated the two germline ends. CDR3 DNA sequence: TGTGCCAGCAGTGAAGCTGGGCGCGGGGCTCTCTACGAGCAGTACTTC. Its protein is CASSEAGRGALYEQYF.

The CDR3 DNA sequence: TGTGCCAGCCGACGGACTAGCGGGTCGCCTACCTACGAGCAGTACTTC. It yields the protein CASRRTSGSPTYEQYF. The chain joins TRBV12-3 or TRBV12-4 to TRBJ2-7; 11 positions match TRBD2. The CDR3 is 16 amino acids. V shed 8 bases and J 2 bases; nucleotides not matched to a gene: 11.

This CDR3 reads CASSFEGRRADEQFF. The CDR3 nucleotides are TGTGCCAGCAGTTTCGAGGGACGTAGGGCAGATGAGCAGTTCTTC. V is TRBV28 and J is TRBJ2-1; D tentatively reads TRBD1 or TRBD2 (5 bases each). Germline CDR1 MDHEN, CDR2 SYDVKM. The CDR3 is 15 amino acids. V was shortened by 3 bases and J by 8 bases, with 17 bases between the two germline ends. The full variable domain, in which reference TRBV28 and TRBJ2-1 provide the parts outside the CDR3, is DVKVTQSSRYLVKRTGEKVFLECVQDMDHENMFWYRQDPGLGLRLIYFSYDVKMKEKGDIPEGYSVSREKKERFSLILESASTNQTSMYLCASSFEGRRADEQFFGPGTRLTVL.

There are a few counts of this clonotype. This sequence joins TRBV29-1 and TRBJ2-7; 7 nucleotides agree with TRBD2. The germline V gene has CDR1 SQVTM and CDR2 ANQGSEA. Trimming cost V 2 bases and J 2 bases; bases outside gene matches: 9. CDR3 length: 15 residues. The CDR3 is CSVEFGGSGPYEQYF. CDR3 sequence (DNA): TGCAGCGTTGAATTTGGCGGGAGTGGCCCCTACGAGCAGTACTTC.

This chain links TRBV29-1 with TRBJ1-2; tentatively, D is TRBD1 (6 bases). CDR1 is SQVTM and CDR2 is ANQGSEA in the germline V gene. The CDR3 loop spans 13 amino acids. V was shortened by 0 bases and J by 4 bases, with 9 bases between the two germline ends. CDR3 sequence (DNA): TGCAGCGTTGAAGAGTTAGGGGGCTATGGCTACACCTTC. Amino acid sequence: CSVEELGGYGYTF.

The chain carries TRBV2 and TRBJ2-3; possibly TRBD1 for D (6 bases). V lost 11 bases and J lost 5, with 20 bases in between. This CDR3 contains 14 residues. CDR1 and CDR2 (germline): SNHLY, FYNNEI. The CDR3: CARGGTARGDTQYF. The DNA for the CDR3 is TGTGCCCGAGGGGGAACCGCTCGGGGAGATACGCAGTATTTT.

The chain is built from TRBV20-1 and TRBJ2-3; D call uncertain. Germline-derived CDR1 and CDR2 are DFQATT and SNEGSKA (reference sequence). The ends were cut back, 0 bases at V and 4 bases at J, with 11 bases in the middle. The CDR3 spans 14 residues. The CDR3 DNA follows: TGCAGTGCTAGAGATCCTTCTTCTCCAGATACGCAGTATTTT. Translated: CSARDPSSPDTQYF.

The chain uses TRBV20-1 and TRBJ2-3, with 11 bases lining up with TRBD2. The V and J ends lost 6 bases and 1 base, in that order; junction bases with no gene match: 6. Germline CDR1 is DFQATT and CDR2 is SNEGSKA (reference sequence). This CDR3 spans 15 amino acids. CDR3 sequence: CSAKTSGMGTDTQYF. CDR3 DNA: TGCAGTGCAAAGACTAGCGGGATGGGCACAGATACGCAGTATTTT.